These 20 T cell receptor beta chains were sequenced from one sample in a study of CD8 T cells in Susac syndrome. RNA in amounts of roughly 0.5 to 1 ug was reverse transcribed with random hexamers. From the immunoSEQ multiplex PCR reads, TCRdb called clonotypes with MiXCR, one entry per CDR3 protein. The data contain 110,000 or so distinct CDR3 sequences, 92% of them singletons. The sample consisted of CD8+ T cells from PBMCs. The receptors come from a human donor in good health.

The chain employs TRBV9 and TRBJ2-1, with 8 nucleotides matching TRBD2. This CDR3 region has 15 residues. Germline CDR1 reads SGDLS; CDR2 reads YYNGEE. After removal of 4 bases from V and 8 bases from J, the junction contained 11 bases not matched to a gene. The CDR3 is CASSNRGLGADEQFF. The CDR3 nucleotides are TGTGCCAGCAGCAACCGGGGACTAGGCGCGGATGAGCAGTTCTTC.

This rearrangement joins TRBV18 to TRBJ2-7; tentative D call: TRBD1 (6 bases). Germline V gene sequence: CDR1 KGHSH, CDR2 LQKENI. V gave up 1 base and J gave up 6 bases, with 13 bases separating them. The CDR3 is 14 residues long. For the CDR3, the DNA is TGTGCCAGCTCACCACGGGGGCCCCGGGCCGAGCAGTACTTC. Translated, it gives CASSPRGPRAEQYF.

The chain carries TRBV4-3 and TRBJ2-7, with 10 bases aligning to TRBD1. Trimming removed 4 bases from V and 2 bases from J; junction bases left unmatched: 8. The CDR3 loop spans 16 amino acids. The germline CDR1 and CDR2 sequences are LGHNA and YSLEER. The CDR3 region is CASSPTSGQGAYEQYF. The CDR3 region has the DNA TGCGCCAGCAGCCCAACTTCTGGACAGGGGGCCTACGAGCAGTACTTC.

The count of this clonotype is one. The genes are TRBV20-1 and TRBJ1-2; no firm D call. V was shortened by 5 bases and J by 6 bases, with 4 bases between the two germline ends. Germline CDR1 reads DFQATT; CDR2 reads SNEGSKA (reference sequence). CDR3 size: 9 residues. The CDR3 sequence: CSALNGYTF. The CDR3 DNA reads TGCAGTGCTTTGAATGGCTACACCTTC.

The chain couples TRBV12-3 or TRBV12-4 to TRBJ2-7; TRBD1 is a possible D gene (7 bases). Deletions cut 6 bases from V and 6 bases from J, with 18 bases between. The CDR3 totals 14 residues. The CDR3, as DNA: TGTGCCAGCAGGAGCCACAGGGGCGGGGTCGAGCAGTACTTC. This gives the protein CASRSHRGGVEQYF.

The chain is built from TRBV12-3 or TRBV12-4 and TRBJ1-1, with 8 bases aligning to TRBD1. V shed 3 bases and J 4 bases; nucleotides not matched to a gene: 4. This CDR3 spans 14 amino acids. CDR3 protein: CASSLRQGSTEAFF. For the CDR3, the DNA is TGTGCCAGCAGTTTGCGACAGGGGAGCACTGAAGCTTTCTTT.

V and J are TRBV25-1 and TRBJ1-1; TRBD1 is a possible D gene (6 bases). CDR3 length: 14 residues. V was pared by 3 bases and J by 1 base, with 9 bases between. The V gene's germline CDR1 is MGHDK and CDR2 SYGVNS. CDR3 DNA sequence: TGTGCCAGCAGTGACTGGGGACAGAACACTGAAGCTTTCTTT. Its translation: CASSDWGQNTEAFF.

This chain joins TRBV2 and TRBJ2-5; TRBD1 matches at 8 bases. J was trimmed by 1 base and V by 5 bases; bases with no gene match: 9. Germline CDR1 SNHLY, CDR2 FYNNEI. CDR3 length: 16 amino acids. The CDR3 region is CASSRTGLGSQETQYF. CDR3 nucleotides: TGTGCCAGCAGTCGGACAGGGCTTGGGAGCCAAGAGACCCAGTACTTC. Full variable domain (outside the CDR3, taken from reference TRBV2 and TRBJ2-5): EPEVTQTPSHQVTQMGQEVILRCVPISNHLYFYWYRQILGQKVEFLVSFYNNEISEKSEIFDDQFSVERPDGSNFTLKIRSTKLEDSAMYFCASSRTGLGSQETQYFGPGTRLLVL.

V usage is TRBV20-1 and J usage is TRBJ2-3; a possible D gene is TRBD1 (6 bases). Deletions cut 6 bases from V and 7 bases from J, with 26 bases between. The length of the CDR3 is 16 residues. The germline V gene encodes CDR1 DFQATT and CDR2 SNEGSKA (reference sequence). The CDR3 loop reads CSARRPQGSRSNTQYF. The CDR3, as DNA: TGCAGTGCAAGAAGGCCTCAGGGGAGCCGGTCGAATACGCAGTATTTT.

This clonotype was counted once. The chain carries TRBV27 and TRBJ2-1; TRBD2 matches at 7 bases. Germline lookup yields CDR1 MNHEY and CDR2 SMNVEV (reference sequence). The V and J ends lost 7 bases and 7 bases, in that order; junction bases with no gene match: 4. The CDR3 has 12 residues. In nucleotides, the CDR3 is TGTGCCAGCACGGGACTAACTAATGAGCAGTTCTTC. This encodes CASTGLTNEQFF.

The rearrangement links TRBV27 to TRBJ2-5; the match to TRBD2 covers 13 bases. Losses at the gene ends were 2 bases for V and 0 bases for J; bases not matched to a gene: 6. Germline CDR1 is MNHEY and CDR2 is SMNVEV (reference sequence). The CDR3 runs to 18 residues. In DNA form, the CDR3 reads TGTGCCAGCAGTTTACGGACTAGCGGGAGCCCGTACCAAGAGACCCAGTACTTC. It yields the protein CASSLRTSGSPYQETQYF.

The chain carries TRBV12-3 or TRBV12-4 and TRBJ1-1; D is undetermined. The V end lost 3 bases, the J end lost 0 bases, and 8 bases lay between the germline ends. This CDR3 region has 14 residues. The CDR3 DNA sequence: TGTGCCAGCAGTTTTAGGGTCATGAACACTGAAGCTTTCTTT. Protein product: CASSFRVMNTEAFF.

The genes are TRBV7-9 and TRBJ1-4; D is unclear. CDR3 length: 13 residues. The germline V gene has CDR1 SEHNR and CDR2 FQNEAQ (reference sequence). V dropped 7 bases and J dropped 8 bases, with 14 bases sitting between them. CDR3 in amino acids: CASTGPEEEKLFF. In DNA, the CDR3 is TGTGCCAGCACCGGGCCCGAGGAGGAAAAACTGTTTTTT. Looking up the rest from reference TRBV7-9 and TRBJ1-4 gives the full variable domain: DTGVSQNPRHKITKRGQNVTFRCDPISEHNRLYWYRQTLGQGPEFLTYFQNEAQLEKSRLLSDRFSAERPKGSFSTLEIQRTEQGDSAMYLCASTGPEEEKLFFGSGTQLSVL.

The J gene is TRBJ1-5, the V gene TRBV6-2 or TRBV6-3; 8 bases fit TRBD1. Germline loops: CDR1 MNHEY, CDR2 SVGEGT. Trimming at V came to 5 bases and at J to 4 bases, leaving 7 bases not matched to a gene. CDR3 length: 15 residues. The CDR3 coding sequence is TGTGCCAGCAGTACGCCGACAGGGGTAAATCAGCCCCAGCATTTT. Protein sequence: CASSTPTGVNQPQHF.

The genes are TRBV20-1 and TRBJ2-6; D tentatively fits TRBD1 or TRBD2 (5 bases each). V dropped 5 bases and J dropped 1 base, with 12 bases sitting between them. The CDR3 is made up of 15 amino acids. The V gene's germline CDR1 is DFQATT and CDR2 SNEGSKA (reference sequence). CDR3 sequence: CSAARGQSGANVLTF. CDR3 coding DNA: TGCAGTGCTGCTCGGGGCCAGTCTGGGGCCAACGTCCTGACTTTC.

The chain uses TRBV7-6 and TRBJ2-1; the D gene is possibly TRBD1 (6 bases). Deletions cut 3 bases from V and 0 bases from J, with 12 bases between. The CDR3 spans 16 residues. Germline V lookup: CDR1 SGHVS, CDR2 FNYEAQ. The CDR3 protein is CASSLRTVSSYNEQFF. Written as DNA, the CDR3 is TGTGCCAGCAGCTTGAGGACAGTAAGCTCCTACAATGAGCAGTTCTTC.

The J gene is TRBJ1-2, the V gene TRBV6-1, with D unclear. The V end lost 6 bases, the J end lost 4 bases, and 12 bases lay between the germline ends. Looked up from germline, CDR1 is MNHNS and CDR2 is SASEGT. The length of the CDR3 is 13 residues. The CDR3 is CASSRETSYGYTF. The CDR3 DNA follows: TGTGCCAGCAGCCGCGAGACTAGCTATGGCTACACCTTC.

V usage is TRBV20-1 and J usage is TRBJ2-1, with 8 bases identical to TRBD1. Germline values: CDR1 DFQATT, CDR2 SNEGSKA (reference sequence). The J segment lost 4 bases and the V segment lost 7 bases, leaving 15 bases of the junction unmatched. This CDR3 has 16 residues. The CDR3 region is CSGTQGANKEYNEQFF. As DNA, the CDR3 is TGCAGTGGTACTCAGGGGGCAAATAAAGAATACAATGAGCAGTTCTTC.

The rearrangement joins TRBV6-1 to TRBJ1-4; no definite D call. CDR3 length: 13 amino acids. With 7 bases removed from V and 2 bases from J, the gap between germline ends came to 8 bases. Germline V gives CDR1 MNHNS, CDR2 SASEGT. The CDR3 coding sequence is TGTGCCAGCACCGAAAATACTAATGAAAAACTGTTTTTT. This sequence encodes CASTENTNEKLFF.

The chain couples TRBV13 to TRBJ2-1; 7 bases align to TRBD1. V shed 6 bases, J shed 9 bases, and the junction held 11 bases outside the gene matches. Germline-derived CDR1 and CDR2 are PRHDT and FYEKMQ (reference sequence). This CDR3 spans 14 amino acids. The CDR3 DNA is TGTGCCAGCAGGCCCCCGGGACAGACGGGTGAGCAGTTCTTC. It codes for CASRPPGQTGEQFF.